This T cell receptor (beta chain) was sequenced during a study of CD8+ T cells in alopecia areata. The V gene end was trimmed by 3 bases and the J gene end by 6 bases; junction bases not matched to a gene: 7. The length of the CDR3 is 14 residues. Germline V CDR1 and CDR2: LNHDA, SQIVND (reference sequence). RNA extraction and reverse transcription yielded cDNA as sequencing template. The data were produced by immunoSEQ multiplex PCR, yet TCRdb's version contains in-frame clones alone and is incomplete. This sample has 150,000 to 180,000 clones, with about 53% found just once. Sequencing was performed on CD8+ T cells sorted from blood, taken at week 0. V usage is TRBV19 and J usage is TRBJ2-7; 8 nucleotides line up with TRBD1. This TCR came from a human donor with alopecia areata. The CDR3, as DNA: TGTGCCAGTAGTATGGGGACAGGCTCATCCGAGCAGTACTTC. Protein sequence: CASSMGTGSSEQYF. Full variable domain (missing parts from reference TRBV19 and TRBJ2-7): DGGITQSPKYLFRKEGQNVTLSCEQNLNHDAMYWYRQDPGQGLRLIYYSQIVNDFQKGDIAEGYSVSREKKESFPLTVTSAQKNPTAFYLCASSMGTGSSEQYFGPGTRLTVT.